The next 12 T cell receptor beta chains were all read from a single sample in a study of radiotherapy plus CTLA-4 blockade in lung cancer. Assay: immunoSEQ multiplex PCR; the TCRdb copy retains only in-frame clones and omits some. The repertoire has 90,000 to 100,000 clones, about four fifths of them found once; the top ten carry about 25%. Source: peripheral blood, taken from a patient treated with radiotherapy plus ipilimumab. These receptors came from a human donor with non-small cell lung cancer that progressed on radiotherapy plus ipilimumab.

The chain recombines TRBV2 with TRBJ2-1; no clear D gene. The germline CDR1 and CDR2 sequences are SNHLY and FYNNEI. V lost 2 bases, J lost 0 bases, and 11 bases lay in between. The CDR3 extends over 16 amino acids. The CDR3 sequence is CASSETEPSSYNEQFF. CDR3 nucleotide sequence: TGTGCCAGCAGTGAAACAGAACCGAGCTCCTACAATGAGCAGTTCTTC.

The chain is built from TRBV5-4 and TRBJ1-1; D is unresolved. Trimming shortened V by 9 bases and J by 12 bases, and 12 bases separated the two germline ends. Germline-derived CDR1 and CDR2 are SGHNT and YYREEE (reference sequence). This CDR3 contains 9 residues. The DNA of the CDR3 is TGTGCCACCCCCGGGCCTCCTTTCTTT. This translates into CATPGPPFF. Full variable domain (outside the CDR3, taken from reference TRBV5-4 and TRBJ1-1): ETGVTQSPTHLIKTRGQQVTLRCSSQSGHNTVSWYQQALGQGPQFIFQYYREEENGRGNFPPRFSGLQFPNYSSELNVNALELDDSALYLCATPGPPFFGQGTRLTVV.

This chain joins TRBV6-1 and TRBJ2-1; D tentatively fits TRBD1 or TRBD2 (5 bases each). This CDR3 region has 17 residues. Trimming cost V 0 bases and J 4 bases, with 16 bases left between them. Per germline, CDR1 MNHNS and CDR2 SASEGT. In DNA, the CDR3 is TGTGCCAGCAGTGAAGCGGGGGTGAGCCGTATTTACAATGAGCAGTTCTTC. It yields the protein CASSEAGVSRIYNEQFF.

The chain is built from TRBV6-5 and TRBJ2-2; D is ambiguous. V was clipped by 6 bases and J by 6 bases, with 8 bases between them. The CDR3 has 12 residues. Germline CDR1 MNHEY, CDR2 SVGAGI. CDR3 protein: CASSGRPGELFF. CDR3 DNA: TGTGCCAGCAGCGGCAGGCCCGGGGAGCTGTTTTTT.

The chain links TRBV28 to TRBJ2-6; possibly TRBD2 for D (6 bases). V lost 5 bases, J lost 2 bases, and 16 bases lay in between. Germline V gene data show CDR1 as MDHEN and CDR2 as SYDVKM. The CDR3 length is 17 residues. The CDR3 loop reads CASSPPPAGPGANVLTF. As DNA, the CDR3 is TGTGCCAGCAGTCCCCCGCCGGCGGGACCTGGGGCCAACGTCCTGACTTTC.

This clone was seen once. CDR3 amino acids: CASSEGVNYGYTF. The CDR3, as DNA: TGTGCCAGCAGTGAAGGGGTTAACTATGGCTACACCTTC. V is TRBV2 and J is TRBJ1-2; D call uncertain. The CDR3 loop spans 13 amino acids. The germline V gene encodes CDR1 SNHLY and CDR2 FYNNEI. The ends were cut back, 1 base at V and 1 base at J, with 4 bases in the middle.

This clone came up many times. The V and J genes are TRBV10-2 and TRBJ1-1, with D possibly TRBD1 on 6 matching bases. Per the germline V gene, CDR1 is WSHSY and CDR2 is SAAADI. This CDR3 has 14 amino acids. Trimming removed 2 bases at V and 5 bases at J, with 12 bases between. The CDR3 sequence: CASSEVLGGTEAFF. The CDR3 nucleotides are TGCGCCAGCAGTGAGGTGTTAGGGGGAACTGAAGCTTTCTTT.

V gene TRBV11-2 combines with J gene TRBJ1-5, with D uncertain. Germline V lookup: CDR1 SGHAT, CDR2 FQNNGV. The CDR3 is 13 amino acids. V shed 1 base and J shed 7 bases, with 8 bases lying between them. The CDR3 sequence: CASSLGVSQPQHF. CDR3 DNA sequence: TGTGCCAGCAGCTTAGGGGTTTCCCAGCCCCAGCATTTT.

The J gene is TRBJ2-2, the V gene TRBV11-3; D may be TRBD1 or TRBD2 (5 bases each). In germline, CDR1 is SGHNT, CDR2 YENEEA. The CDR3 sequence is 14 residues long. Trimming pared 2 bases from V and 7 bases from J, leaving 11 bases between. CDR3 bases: TGTGCCAGCAGCTTACGAGGGGCTAACGGGGAGCTGTTTTTT. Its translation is CASSLRGANGELFF.

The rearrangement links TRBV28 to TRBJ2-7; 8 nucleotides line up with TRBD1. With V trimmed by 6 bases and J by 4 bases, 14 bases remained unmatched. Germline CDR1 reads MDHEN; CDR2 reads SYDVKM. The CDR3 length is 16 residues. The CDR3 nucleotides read TGTGCCAGCAGCACCAGTCCCGCCAGGGGGCAGTACGAGCAGTACGTC. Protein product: CASSTSPARGQYEQYV.

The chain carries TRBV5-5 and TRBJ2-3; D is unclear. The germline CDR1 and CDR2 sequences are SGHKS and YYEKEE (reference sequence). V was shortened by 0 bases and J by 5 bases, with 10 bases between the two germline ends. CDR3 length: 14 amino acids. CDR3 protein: CASSLGYGQDTQYF. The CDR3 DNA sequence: TGTGCCAGCAGCTTGGGTTATGGGCAAGATACGCAGTATTTT.

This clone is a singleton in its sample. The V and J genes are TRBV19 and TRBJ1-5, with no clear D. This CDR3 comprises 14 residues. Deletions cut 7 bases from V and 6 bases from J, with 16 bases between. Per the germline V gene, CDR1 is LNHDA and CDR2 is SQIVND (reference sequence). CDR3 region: CASNRRTGAQPQHF. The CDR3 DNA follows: TGTGCCAGTAACCGGCGGACCGGCGCTCAGCCCCAGCATTTT.